The 20 T cell receptor beta chains in this list originate from one sample, sequenced in a study of T cells in Graves' hyperthyroidism and ophthalmopathy. Amplification yielded TCR beta CDR3 regions, with RNA transcripts as the source. The HTBI primer set drove a first-round RT-PCR of the TCR CDR3. TCRdb redid the calling of the multiplex PCR reads with MiXCR, one entry per CDR3 protein. The sample consists of hundreds of thousands of distinct CDR3 sequences, over 35% of them appearing once. The sequencing sample was made of blood. The receptors here all came from a man between 18 and 35 years old with Graves' hyperthyroidism.

The rearrangement uses TRBV4-1 and TRBJ2-7; D gene ambiguous. CDR3 length: 13 amino acids. Trimming took off 3 bases at V and 5 bases at J, with 11 bases between the two ends. Germline CDR1 is MGHRA and CDR2 is YSYEKL. CDR3 nucleotide sequence: TGCGCCAGCAGCCAGGGTGACTGGAACGAGCAGTACTTC. The encoded protein is CASSQGDWNEQYF.

This clonotype was detected ten times or more. The chain combines TRBV7-9 with TRBJ1-5; weak D call: TRBD1 (6 bases). Germline-derived CDR1 and CDR2 are SEHNR and FQNEAQ (reference sequence). V lost 10 bases and J lost 0, with 16 bases in between. This CDR3 is 15 amino acids long. The CDR3 nucleotides read TGTGCCACAGGGGCCCCGGACTATAGCAATCAGCCCCAGCATTTT. It translates to CATGAPDYSNQPQHF.

The chain couples TRBV20-1 to TRBJ1-5, with D unclear. CDR3 size: 16 residues. Between the trimmed V and J ends, which lost 0 bases and 0 bases, there was a span of 12 bases. In germline, CDR1 is DFQATT, CDR2 SNEGSKA (reference sequence). In DNA form, the CDR3 reads TGCAGTGCTAGAGATCTCGTAGACAATAGCAATCAGCCCCAGCATTTT. It codes for CSARDLVDNSNQPQHF.

A word on this clonotype: This may arise from a read error, as a much more abundant clone is one base away. The chain carries TRBV9 and TRBJ1-2, with a tentative D call TRBD1 (5 bases). The germline CDR1 and CDR2 sequences are SGDLS and YYNGEE. V was pared by 3 bases and J by 8 bases, with 11 bases between. The CDR3 length is 12 residues. Written as DNA, the CDR3 is TGTGCCAGCAGCGCAGTAGGGGAGGGCTACACCTTC. Amino acid sequence: CASSAVGEGYTF.

This clonotype occurred a few times. The V gene is TRBV20-1, the J gene TRBJ2-7; possible D gene TRBD2, 6 bases. The CDR3 spans 14 residues. Trimming shortened V by 6 bases and J by 3 bases, and 18 bases separated the two germline ends. CDR1 is DFQATT, CDR2 SNEGSKA, per germline (reference sequence). The CDR3 loop reads CSAARTGDLYEQYF. The CDR3 coding sequence is TGCAGTGCCGCCCGGACGGGAGACCTCTACGAGCAGTACTTC.

This clonotype appeared once. Likely a read error: the CDR3 ends without its conserved phenylalanine or tryptophan. The DNA is left out, because the CDR3 cannot be placed on it with certainty; the CDR3 is given as TCRdb lists it. The genes are TRBV6-1 and TRBJ1-6; the table's D call TRBD1 went unverified against the DNA. The CDR3 is 8 residues long, ends included. The germline V gene has CDR1 MNHNS and CDR2 SASEGT. The CDR3 region is CASTPGPE.

This clonotype has a count of ten or more. The rearrangement uses TRBV7-9 and TRBJ1-1, with 7 bases matching TRBD1. The germline V gene has CDR1 SEHNR and CDR2 FQNEAQ (reference sequence). The CDR3 runs 12 residues. Germline trimming cut 5 bases from V and 7 bases from J; bases unmatched to any gene: 4. Here the CDR3 DNA reads TGTGCCAGCAGCCTAGGACAGGTTGAAGCTTTCTTT. This gives the protein CASSLGQVEAFF.

This clonotype was seen more than once but under ten times. In nucleotides, the CDR3 is TGTGCCAGCAGCGTTCGAAGCGGGAGGGTAGAGACCCAGTACTTC. Amino acid sequence: CASSVRSGRVETQYF. The chain uses TRBV7-2 and TRBJ2-5; 10 positions agree with TRBD2. CDR1 is SGHTA, CDR2 FQGNSA, per germline. The J segment lost 4 bases and the V segment lost 5 bases, leaving 7 bases of the junction unmatched. The CDR3 totals 15 residues.

The chain joins TRBV20-1 to TRBJ1-6; 8 bases align to TRBD1. CDR3 length equals 16 residues. Germline V gives CDR1 DFQATT, CDR2 SNEGSKA (reference sequence). V lost 2 bases and J lost 7; bases outside the gene matches: 10. The CDR3: CSARHRETGENSPLHF. CDR3 sequence (DNA): TGCAGTGCTAGACACAGGGAGACAGGGGAGAATTCACCCCTCCACTTT.

The rearrangement uses TRBV20-1 and TRBJ1-2; no clear D. V lost 3 bases, J lost 4 bases, and 12 bases lay in between. The length of the CDR3 is 13 residues. Germline V gives CDR1 DFQATT, CDR2 SNEGSKA (reference sequence). The CDR3 sequence: CSARAAGFYGYTF. CDR3 coding DNA: TGCAGTGCTAGGGCAGCGGGGTTCTATGGCTACACCTTC.

J is TRBJ2-5 and V is TRBV12-3 or TRBV12-4, with D unclear. The CDR3 runs 14 residues. V was cut by 6 bases and J by 1 base, with 12 bases left in between. CDR3 nucleotide sequence: TGTGCCAGCAGATTCCAGAGGTCCCAAGAGACCCAGTACTTC. Its protein is CASRFQRSQETQYF.

The chain employs TRBV29-1 and TRBJ2-7, with TRBD1 matching over 12 bases. The V gene end was trimmed by 6 bases and the J gene end by 2 bases; junction bases not matched to a gene: 5. This CDR3 is built from 14 residues. Germline V gene data show CDR1 as SQVTM and CDR2 as ANQGSEA. CDR3 sequence (DNA): TGCAGCGTCGCCGGGACAGGGGGCACCTACGAGCAGTACTTC. Translating gives CSVAGTGGTYEQYF.

This clonotype was observed at least ten times. The chain recombines TRBV20-1 with TRBJ2-7; unclear D gene. V was pared by 0 bases and J by 4 bases, with 7 bases between. CDR1 DFQATT and CDR2 SNEGSKA come from the germline V gene (reference sequence). The CDR3 runs 12 residues. CDR3 loop: CSARDPHYEQYF. The CDR3 nucleotides read TGCAGTGCTAGAGATCCACATTACGAGCAGTACTTC.

The chain combines TRBV7-3 with TRBJ2-2, with a possible D match to TRBD1 (6 bases). Looked up from germline, CDR1 is SGHTA and CDR2 is FQGTGA. The CDR3 consists of 15 residues. Trimming took off 3 bases at V and 6 bases at J, with 14 bases between the two ends. The CDR3 DNA is TGTGCCAGCAGCTTGGGACAACAATTGGCCGGGGAGCTGTTTTTT. Translating it yields CASSLGQQLAGELFF.

V is TRBV7-2 and J is TRBJ1-1; a possible D gene is TRBD1 (5 bases). CDR1 and CDR2 from the germline V gene are SGHTA and FQGNSA. Trimming removed 5 bases at V and 1 base at J, with 14 bases between. The CDR3 spans 15 residues. CDR3 sequence: CASSPGPGGNTEAFF. The CDR3 bases are TGTGCCAGCAGCCCGGGACCCGGAGGGAACACTGAAGCTTTCTTT.

The V call is TRBV3-1, the J call TRBJ1-4; D gene ambiguous. CDR1 and CDR2 (germline): LGHDT, YNNKEL (reference sequence). The CDR3 loop spans 14 amino acids. The ends were cut back, 0 bases at V and 7 bases at J, with 9 bases in the middle. CDR3 sequence (DNA): TGTGCCAGCAGCCAAGAAGGAGGAGCTGAAAAACTGTTTTTT. Translating it yields CASSQEGGAEKLFF.

The rearrangement uses TRBV6-1 and TRBJ1-1; unclear D gene. V lost 8 bases to trimming and J lost 3 bases, with 13 bases between them. This CDR3 region has 13 residues. The germline V gene has CDR1 MNHNS and CDR2 SASEGT. CDR3 amino acids: CASSSQRDTEAFF. The CDR3 coding sequence is TGTGCCAGCTCGAGCCAGCGGGACACTGAAGCTTTCTTT.

V gene TRBV4-3 combines with J gene TRBJ1-1; 7 bases align to TRBD1. Germline values: CDR1 LGHNA, CDR2 YSLEER. CDR3 size: 12 residues. Trimming cost V 0 bases and J 11 bases; bases outside gene matches: 3. This CDR3 reads CASSQEEGAAFF. CDR3 DNA sequence: TGCGCCAGCAGCCAAGAGGAGGGGGCGGCTTTCTTT.

This clonotype was counted ten times or more. The chain uses TRBV19 and TRBJ1-2; D remains unclear. Trimming stripped 2 bases from V and 4 bases from J, with 14 bases between. This CDR3 has 15 residues. The germline V gene has CDR1 LNHDA and CDR2 SQIVND (reference sequence). Written as DNA, the CDR3 is TGTGCCAGTAGTATATCTTTCGACGGGTCCTATGGCTACACCTTC. Protein product: CASSISFDGSYGYTF.

At least ten counts were recorded for this clonotype. The V and J genes are TRBV7-3 and TRBJ2-5, with a weak D call TRBD2 (5 bases). Germline CDR1 SGHTA, CDR2 FQGTGA. The ends were cut back, 0 bases at V and 5 bases at J, with 7 bases in the middle. The CDR3 runs to 13 residues. DNA for the CDR3: TGTGCCAGCAGCTTAACCAGGAGGGAGACCCAGTACTTC. It yields the protein CASSLTRRETQYF.